This is a list of T cell receptor beta chains from one sample in a study of T cell repertoires in cytomegalovirus infection. TCRdb re-derived calls from the reads in MiXCR, one entry per CDR3 protein. This sample yields more than 400,000 distinct CDR3 sequences, of which about a quarter are seen a single time; over 10% belongs to the top ten. Sequencing used PBMCs. Receptor source: a human donor in good health (CMV status not recorded). Some clones in this sample may be carry-over from other donors' samples. The CDR3 runs from the conserved cysteine through the conserved F or W. D genes are given only for firm matches. Some rows have no size entry. The others give once, few or many, or a class for an expanded clone.

cdr3_length	clone_size	v_call	j_call	d_call	cdr3_aa	cdr3_nt
15	few	TRBV12-3/TRBV12-4	TRBJ1-1	NA	CASSPHRGLAIEAFF	TGTGCCAGCAGTCCCCACCGGGGACTTGCAATTGAAGCTTTCTTT
15	many	TRBV7-2	TRBJ2-7	TRBD1	CASSLETGDGYEQYF	TGTGCCAGCAGCTTAGAAACAGGGGATGGCTACGAGCAGTACTTC
16	many	TRBV7-6	TRBJ1-4	TRBD1	CASSPRTGTINEKLFF	TGTGCCAGCAGCCCGCGGACAGGGACCATTAATGAAAAACTGTTTTTT
18	many	TRBV7-2	TRBJ2-1	NA	CASSLALSGATAVHEQFF	TGTGCCAGCAGCTTAGCTCTGTCAGGGGCAACGGCTGTCCATGAGCAGTTCTTC
11	NA	TRBV4-1	TRBJ1-3	NA	CASSRGNTIYF	TGTGCCAGCAGTCGAGGAAACACCATATATTTT
15	many	TRBV7-2	TRBJ2-3	NA	CASSLELRITDTQYF	TGTGCCAGCAGCTTAGAGCTGAGGATCACAGATACGCAGTATTTT
15	NA	TRBV15	TRBJ2-5	NA	CATSRVRTIQETQYF	TGTGCCACCAGCAGAGTTCGAACTATTCAAGAGACCCAGTACTTC
15	few	TRBV24-1	TRBJ2-1	NA	CATTSGRGAYNEQFF	TGTGCCACCACCTCGGGAAGGGGAGCTTACAATGAGCAGTTCTTC
12	NA	TRBV2	TRBJ2-5	NA	CASRQGMETQYF	TGTGCCAGCAGACAGGGAATGGAGACCCAGTACTTC
15	many	TRBV7-6	TRBJ2-7	TRBD2	CASSLESGNPYEQYF	TGTGCCAGCAGCTTAGAAAGCGGGAATCCCTACGAGCAGTACTTC
14	NA	TRBV20-1	TRBJ2-1	TRBD2	CSAPGLVLANEQFF	TGCAGTGCCCCGGGACTAGTTTTGGCCAATGAGCAGTTCTTC
18	NA	TRBV28	TRBJ1-2	TRBD1	CASRSSRGRGQRDYGYTF	TGTGCCAGCAGGTCCTCTCGGGGCAGGGGGCAAAGGGACTATGGCTACACCTTC
16	NA	TRBV5-4	TRBJ2-2	TRBD2	CASSLHGTSGTGELFF	TGTGCCAGCAGCTTGCATGGGACTAGCGGCACCGGGGAGCTGTTTTTT
14	few	TRBV29-1	TRBJ1-1	NA	CTTLGGTQNTEAFF	TGCACCACGTTGGGGGGGACACAGAACACTGAAGCTTTCTTT
12	NA	TRBV7-6	TRBJ2-6	NA	CARSFGANVLTF	TGTGCCCGCAGCTTTGGGGCCAACGTCCTGACTTTC
14	NA	TRBV12-3/TRBV12-4	TRBJ1-1	NA	CASRGGRSNTEAFF	TGTGCCAGCAGAGGGGGACGGTCGAACACTGAAGCTTTCTTT
14	few	TRBV10-3	TRBJ1-2	NA	CAISDREGDYGYTF	TGTGCCATCAGTGATAGAGAAGGGGACTATGGCTACACCTTC
15	NA	TRBV20-1	TRBJ2-2	TRBD2	CSATSGRAFTGELFF	TGCAGTGCTACCAGCGGGAGGGCCTTCACCGGGGAGCTGTTTTTT
14	NA	TRBV5-6	TRBJ2-7	NA	CASSLVPRNYEQYF	TGTGCCAGCAGCTTGGTCCCCAGAAACTACGAGCAGTACTTC
17	NA	TRBV4-1	TRBJ1-1	NA	CASSQDTNTGENTEAFF	TGCGCCAGCAGCCAAGATACCAACACGGGGGAGAACACTGAAGCTTTCTTT
16	many	TRBV7-2	TRBJ2-1	TRBD2	CASSLDLRAGVREQFF	TGTGCCAGCAGCTTAGATTTACGCGCGGGGGTACGTGAGCAGTTCTTC
13	NA	TRBV6-6	TRBJ2-2	NA	CASRLGVPGELFF	TGTGCCAGCCGGTTGGGGGTGCCCGGGGAGCTGTTTTTT
12	NA	TRBV28	TRBJ2-1	NA	CASSLSGLVPIF	TGTGCCAGCAGTTTATCTGGGTTGGTCCCTATCTTC
15	NA	TRBV5-1	TRBJ1-1	NA	CASSLGDGGNTEAFF	TGCGCCAGCAGCTTGGGGGACGGGGGGAACACTGAAGCTTTCTTT
13	many	TRBV7-9	TRBJ1-2	TRBD1	CASSTGTGQGYTF	TGTGCCAGCAGCACCGGGACAGGGCAGGGCTACACCTTC
13	few	TRBV5-5	TRBJ2-1	NA	CASSLDPLNEQFF	TGTGCCAGCAGCTTGGACCCTCTCAATGAGCAGTTCTTC
12	few	TRBV7-2	TRBJ1-2	NA	CASSAGPRGYTF	TGTGCCAGCAGCGCCGGGCCCCGTGGCTACACCTTC
15	NA	TRBV12-3/TRBV12-4	TRBJ1-5	NA	CASTPSGKGNQPQHF	TGTGCCAGCACCCCTTCAGGAAAGGGTAATCAGCCCCAGCATTTT
12	NA	TRBV6-2/TRBV6-3	TRBJ2-7	NA	CASSYSRARQYF	TGTGCCAGCAGTTACTCCCGAGCGAGGCAGTACTTC
13	NA	TRBV20-1	TRBJ2-5	NA	CSASGPRGETQYF	TGCAGTGCTAGTGGACCCCGAGGCGAGACCCAGTACTTC
15	NA	TRBV27	TRBJ2-7	TRBD2	CASSLGALAGYEQYF	TGTGCCAGCAGTTTAGGAGCACTAGCGGGTTACGAGCAGTACTTC
13	NA	TRBV11-3	TRBJ2-1	NA	CASSSDAYNEQFF	TGTGCCAGCAGCTCTGACGCCTACAATGAGCAGTTCTTC
16	NA	TRBV6-6	TRBJ1-4	NA	CASSYSSPGTGEKLFF	TGTGCCAGCAGTTACTCGAGTCCCGGAACGGGTGAAAAACTGTTTTTT
14	many	TRBV11-1	TRBJ2-3	NA	CASSPQRPPDTQYF	TGTGCCAGCAGCCCGCAGCGCCCCCCAGATACGCAGTATTTT
13	few	TRBV19	TRBJ2-2	TRBD2	CASSLRGGGELFF	TGTGCCAGTAGCTTACGGGGGGGCGGGGAGCTGTTTTTT
14	NA	TRBV25-1	TRBJ1-2	TRBD1	CASLETGRDYGYTF	TGTGCCAGCCTTGAGACAGGGCGAGACTATGGCTACACCTTC
14	few	TRBV19	TRBJ2-5	TRBD2	CASRGLAGQETQYF	TGTGCCAGTAGGGGACTAGCGGGACAAGAGACCCAGTACTTC
15	NA	TRBV24-1	TRBJ2-1	TRBD2	CATSAPGTSDREQFF	TGTGCCACCAGTGCCCCCGGGACTAGCGATCGTGAGCAGTTCTTC
17	NA	TRBV4-3	TRBJ2-5	NA	CASSQDSPSGMVKTQYF	TGCGCCAGCAGCCAAGATAGCCCCTCGGGGATGGTGAAGACCCAGTACTTC
15	NA	TRBV7-3	TRBJ2-3	NA	CASSLIPGLADTQYF	TGTGCCAGCAGCTTAATTCCGGGTCTGGCAGATACGCAGTATTTT
14	NA	TRBV20-1	TRBJ2-5	TRBD1	CSAGRQGAQETQYF	TGCAGTGCGGGTCGACAGGGGGCACAAGAGACCCAGTACTTC
13	few	TRBV20-1	TRBJ1-2	NA	CSARETAGSGYTF	TGCAGTGCTAGAGAGACGGCCGGGTCTGGCTACACCTTC
17	NA	TRBV7-9	TRBJ1-2	NA	CASRRGSQSAAPAGYTF	TGTGCCAGCAGGAGGGGTTCCCAATCAGCGGCTCCGGCTGGCTACACCTTC
15	few	TRBV30	TRBJ2-2	NA	CAWSLWGNPTGELFF	TGTGCCTGGAGTCTTTGGGGGAATCCTACCGGGGAGCTGTTTTTT
18	many	TRBV18	TRBJ1-3	TRBD1	CASSPKAPGQGAGNTIYF	TGTGCCAGCTCACCAAAAGCGCCGGGACAGGGAGCTGGAAACACCATATATTTT
13	many	TRBV7-9	TRBJ2-5	NA	CASSRPDQETQYF	TGTGCCAGCAGCCGGCCAGACCAAGAGACCCAGTACTTC
19	NA	TRBV7-6	TRBJ2-1	NA	CASTGARGTIPRAANEQFF	TGTGCCAGCACCGGAGCGCGGGGGACAATACCCCGGGCGGCCAATGAGCAGTTCTTC
13	NA	TRBV20-1	TRBJ2-5	NA	CSARLGTGETQYF	TGCAGTGCTAGACTCGGGACGGGAGAGACCCAGTACTTC
17	many	TRBV7-9	TRBJ2-5	TRBD2	CASSLALAGVGQETQYF	TGTGCCAGCAGCTTAGCCCTAGCGGGAGTGGGCCAAGAGACCCAGTACTTC
14	few	TRBV6-2/TRBV6-3	TRBJ2-1	TRBD2	CASRLAGADNEQFF	TGTGCCAGCCGACTAGCGGGAGCGGACAATGAGCAGTTCTTC
13	few	TRBV2	TRBJ2-7	TRBD2	CASSLSGMREQYF	TGTGCCAGCAGCCTGAGCGGGATGCGGGAGCAGTACTTC
14	NA	TRBV25-1	TRBJ1-6	NA	CASRIQGINSPLHF	TGTGCCAGCAGGATCCAGGGAATCAATTCACCCCTCCACTTT
18	NA	TRBV7-6	TRBJ2-1	NA	CASSLARDSESSYNEQFF	TGTGCCAGCAGCTTAGCCCGCGATAGCGAAAGCTCCTACAATGAGCAGTTCTTC
12	NA	TRBV28	TRBJ2-5	NA	CASGDTKETQYF	TGTGCCAGCGGGGACACTAAAGAGACCCAGTACTTC
15	NA	TRBV28	TRBJ2-4	NA	CASTSVEGAKNIQYF	TGTGCCAGCACTTCGGTAGAGGGAGCCAAAAACATTCAGTACTTC
14	many	TRBV20-1	TRBJ2-1	TRBD2	CSASGTSYYNEQFF	TGCAGTGCCTCCGGGACTAGCTACTACAATGAGCAGTTCTTC
16	few	TRBV4-3	TRBJ2-4	TRBD2	CASSQSSGAPVNIQYF	TGCGCCAGCAGCCAGTCCAGCGGGGCTCCGGTCAACATTCAGTACTTC
15	NA	TRBV11-1	TRBJ2-2	TRBD1	CASSLAGGRTGELFF	TGTGCCAGCAGCTTGGCAGGGGGAAGGACCGGGGAGCTGTTTTTT
16	few	TRBV11-2	TRBJ2-1	NA	CASSLQISVGGREQFF	TGTGCCAGCAGCTTGCAGATATCTGTGGGGGGAAGGGAGCAGTTCTTC